The clone carrying this T cell receptor (beta chain) was detected only once. These data originate in a study of blood T cell repertoires in COVID-19. The table came from immunoSEQ multiplex PCR; TCRdb's copy has only in-frame clones and leaves some out. The sample contains under 30,000 clones, 90% to 95% of which appear only once. This CDR3 region has 14 residues. V shed 6 bases and J 5 bases; nucleotides not matched to a gene: 5. Germline values: CDR1 SNHLY, CDR2 FYNNEI. Sequences were obtained from peripheral blood. This receptor was taken from a woman aged 45-60 years with active COVID-19. This rearrangement joins TRBV2 to TRBJ1-2; TRBD1 matches at 11 bases. The CDR3 DNA reads as TGTGCCAGCAGCCCCGGGACAGGGGGATATGGCTACACCTTC. Translating it yields CASSPGTGGYGYTF.